The 19 T cell receptor beta chains given below trace back to one sample, sequenced in a study of cytomegalovirus exposure and HLA in healthy donors. Vbeta (60) and Jbeta (13) primers were used in the PCR. Here immunoSEQ multiplex PCR was the method, and the copy in TCRdb shows in-frame clones only, minus some. Of more than 150,000 clones listed, around 80% are singletons. The specimen sequenced was PBMCs. Receptor source: a girl between 5 and 17 years old in good health and CMV-seropositive.

V usage is TRBV5-6 and J usage is TRBJ1-1; the match to TRBD1 covers 7 bases. Germline V gives CDR1 SGHDT, CDR2 YYEEEE. Trimming at V came to 1 base and at J to 5 bases, leaving 2 bases not matched to a gene. There are 13 residues in the CDR3. This chain's CDR3 is CASSLSGGTEAFF. The CDR3 nucleotides read TGTGCCAGCAGCTTGTCAGGGGGGACTGAAGCTTTCTTT.

This chain links TRBV5-1 with TRBJ1-1; 7 bases match TRBD1. Germline V gene lookup returns CDR1 SGHRS and CDR2 YFSETQ. CDR3 length: 16 residues. J lost 5 bases, V lost 3 bases, and 13 bases had no gene match. In nucleotides, the CDR3 is TGCGCCAGCAGCTGGGCTACCCAGGGGGGCAGGACTGAAGCTTTCTTT. Protein sequence: CASSWATQGGRTEAFF.

The chain has TRBV5-6 and TRBJ1-1; perhaps TRBD1 as D (6 bases). Germline CDR1 is SGHDT and CDR2 is YYEEEE. There are 15 residues in the CDR3. The V and J ends lost 5 bases and 1 base respectively, with 15 bases between them. Here the CDR3 DNA reads TGTGCCAGCAGGCTCAGGGGCACGGGGAACACTGAAGCTTTCTTT. It codes for CASRLRGTGNTEAFF.

This clone came up a few times. J is TRBJ1-5 and V is TRBV10-3; a weak D match, TRBD1 (6 bases). V gave up 4 bases and J gave up 7 bases, with 8 bases separating them. The CDR3 extends over 12 amino acids. CDR1 is ENHRY, CDR2 SYGVKD, per germline. This chain's CDR3 is CAISGTDQPQHF. CDR3 nucleotide sequence: TGTGCCATCAGTGGGACAGACCAGCCCCAGCATTTT.

The table lists this clone with a count of one. The chain uses TRBV5-6 and TRBJ2-5; 8 bases map to TRBD2. CDR3 length: 16 residues. Trimming took 1 base from V and 4 from J; bases not matched to a gene: 9. Germline CDR1 and CDR2: SGHDT and YYEEEE. The chain's CDR3 is CASSLIRAGVLETQYF. CDR3 DNA sequence: TGTGCCAGCAGCTTGATTCGAGCGGGAGTTCTAGAGACCCAGTACTTC. Full variable domain (rest looked up from reference TRBV5-6 and TRBJ2-5): DAGVTQSPTHLIKTRGQQVTLRCSPKSGHDTVSWYQQALGQGPQFIFQYYEEEERQRGNFPDRFSGHQFPNYSSELNVNALLLGDSALYLCASSLIRAGVLETQYFGPGTRLLVL.

This chain connects TRBV7-7 to TRBJ2-3; 14 nucleotides line up with TRBD2. In germline, CDR1 is SSHAT, CDR2 FNYEAQ (reference sequence). J lost 2 bases, V lost 5 bases, and 3 bases had no gene match. This CDR3 contains 16 residues. The CDR3 loop reads CASSKGLAGVTDTQYF. In nucleotides, the CDR3 is TGTGCCAGCAGCAAGGGACTAGCGGGAGTCACAGATACGCAGTATTTT.

The V call is TRBV10-3, the J call TRBJ2-2, with 13 bases fitting TRBD2. V lost 8 bases, J lost 4 bases, and 13 bases stayed unmatched. Germline V gene data show CDR1 as ENHRY and CDR2 as SYGVKD. The CDR3 is 18 amino acids. The CDR3 bases are TGTGCCATCTCCGGGACTAGCGGGACGGTATGGAGCACCGGGGAGCTGTTTTTT. Its protein product is CAISGTSGTVWSTGELFF.

This rearrangement joins TRBV6-5 to TRBJ2-3, with 7 bases aligning to TRBD2. The CDR3 length is 15 residues. V was clipped by 2 bases and J by 6 bases; unmatched bases: 8. Germline assignment: CDR1 MNHEY and CDR2 SVGAGI. CDR3 region: CASSYAGVMADTQYF. As DNA, the CDR3 is TGTGCCAGCAGTTACGCGGGGGTAATGGCCGATACGCAGTATTTT.

The gene calls are TRBV5-1 and TRBJ2-1, with 10 bases identical to TRBD2. In germline, CDR1 is SGHRS, CDR2 YFSETQ. After removal of 3 bases from V and 4 bases from J, the junction contained 7 bases not matched to a gene. This CDR3 comprises 16 residues. The CDR3: CASSWTGTSEYNEQFF. CDR3 nucleotide sequence: TGCGCCAGCAGCTGGACCGGGACTAGCGAGTACAATGAGCAGTTCTTC.

The V call is TRBV29-1, the J call TRBJ2-4; 8 bases align to TRBD1. CDR1 is SQVTM and CDR2 is ANQGSEA in the germline V gene. This CDR3 has 16 amino acids. V gave up 4 bases and J gave up 0 bases; unmatched junction bases: 8. The CDR3 spells CSVVQAGTGAKNIQYF. The CDR3 DNA reads as TGCAGCGTTGTTCAGGCGGGGACAGGAGCCAAAAACATTCAGTACTTC.

The chain employs TRBV4-2 and TRBJ2-7, with TRBD1 matching over 9 bases. This CDR3 has 16 amino acids. Trimming took 2 bases from V and 5 from J; bases not matched to a gene: 10. The germline gives CDR1 LGHNA, CDR2 YNFKEQ. CDR3 bases: TGTGCCAGCAGCCAAAGATCATCGGGACAGGGAGACGAGCAGTACTTC. Amino acids: CASSQRSSGQGDEQYF.

This clone appeared a few times. V gene TRBV4-1 combines with J gene TRBJ1-5; weak D call: TRBD1 (5 bases). Germline values: CDR1 MGHRA, CDR2 YSYEKL. This CDR3 has 13 residues. V was cut by 8 bases and J by 2 bases, with 10 bases left in between. The CDR3 spells CASSPGGNQPQHF. Here the CDR3 DNA reads TGCGCCAGCTCTCCGGGGGGCAATCAGCCCCAGCATTTT.

This chain links TRBV7-9 with TRBJ1-4, with D unclear. CDR3 length equals 17 residues. Germline V gene sequence: CDR1 SEHNR, CDR2 FQNEAQ (reference sequence). V lost 1 base and J lost 8, with 20 bases in between. CDR3 loop: CASSLEPTALVREKLFF. CDR3 nucleotide sequence: TGTGCCAGCAGCTTAGAACCAACAGCCCTGGTCAGGGAAAAACTGTTTTTT.

The chain links TRBV2 to TRBJ2-3, with 10 bases lining up with TRBD1. The CDR3 is made up of 20 amino acids. Germline loops: CDR1 SNHLY, CDR2 FYNNEI. Germline trimming cut 8 bases from V and 3 bases from J; bases unmatched to any gene: 23. The CDR3 sequence is CASFGWWGDRGRRGTDTQYF. CDR3 coding DNA: TGTGCCAGCTTCGGATGGTGGGGGGACAGGGGCCGCCGTGGGACAGATACGCAGTATTTT.

V and J are TRBV19 and TRBJ1-2; 7 bases align to TRBD1. With 3 bases clipped from V and 4 bases from J, the junction kept 11 bases outside the gene matches. Germline V gene data show CDR1 as LNHDA and CDR2 as SQIVND (reference sequence). This CDR3 is built from 16 residues. The CDR3 DNA is TGTGCCAGTAGTATGTACGCGGCGGGACAGAGCTATGGCTACACCTTC. Its translation: CASSMYAAGQSYGYTF.

This clone was seen only once. The chain is built from TRBV6-5 and TRBJ1-2; 7 bases line up with TRBD1. Germline V gives CDR1 MNHEY, CDR2 SVGAGI. V lost 0 bases to trimming and J lost 8 bases; unmatched junction nucleotides: 12. The CDR3 spans 16 residues. The CDR3 DNA follows: TGTGCCAGCAGTTACTCTTCGGCAGGGGGAGCAGACGGCTACACCTTC. Translation gives CASSYSSAGGADGYTF.

The chain links TRBV15 to TRBJ1-1; D is ambiguous. The CDR3 loop spans 15 amino acids. The germline CDR1 and CDR2 sequences are LNHNV and YYDKDF (reference sequence). V was clipped by 0 bases and J by 1 base, with 9 bases between them. The CDR3 region is CATSRDRSGNTEAFF. CDR3 coding DNA: TGTGCCACCAGCAGAGATCGTTCAGGGAACACTGAAGCTTTCTTT.

This chain uses TRBV7-2 with TRBJ2-5; D is unresolved. V was shortened by 4 bases and J by 4 bases, with 4 bases between the two germline ends. This CDR3 region has 11 residues. Looked up from germline, CDR1 is SGHTA and CDR2 is FQGNSA. CDR3 sequence (DNA): TGTGCCAGCAGCTCCTTAGAGACCCAGTACTTC. This translates into CASSSLETQYF.

This clone is a singleton in its sample. This chain connects TRBV9 to TRBJ2-3; D possibly corresponds to TRBD2 (6 bases). The CDR3 consists of 18 residues. Trimming pared 0 bases from V and 1 base from J, leaving 18 bases between. Germline assignment: CDR1 SGDLS and CDR2 YYNGEE. This chain's CDR3 is CASSVVTSPPGGTDTQYF. CDR3 bases: TGTGCCAGCAGCGTAGTAACTAGCCCACCAGGCGGCACAGATACGCAGTATTTT.